This T cell receptor (beta chain) was captured in a study of regulatory T cells in long-lasting Graves disease. Through Arm-PCR of CDR3 regions and iRepertoire HTBI primers, TCR beta libraries were built. MiXCR was run by TCRdb on the multiplex PCR reads, yielding one entry per CDR3 protein. The repertoire has 400,000 to 450,000 distinct CDR3 sequences, roughly 15% of them found once; the top ten carry about 10%. V was shortened by 6 bases and J by 7 bases, with 12 bases between the two germline ends. This CDR3 comprises 12 residues. The germline CDR1 and CDR2 sequences are MNHNS and SASEGT. Overall study findings and caveats: Small numbers of samples may have cut accuracy.

Time point given: newly diagnosed GD, antithyroid drugs for less than 3 months. RNA isolated from PBMCs was used to make the TCR library. In Xi'an, China, an endocrinology department was the source of patients. This clonotype was observed a few times. Its target is unknown. The sample was also reused in another study, on T cells in Graves' hyperthyroidism and ophthalmopathy. That report adds: HTBI primers drove first-round RT-PCR of the TCR CDR3.

The chain has TRBV6-1 and TRBJ1-1; D might be TRBD1 (5 bases). The TCR comes from a woman between 25 and 40 years old with Graves disease. The material sequenced was peripheral blood mononuclear cells (PBMCs), taken at new diagnosis, from a patient treated with antithyroid drugs. CDR3 bases: TGTGCCAGCAGAATGGGACGGCGTGAAGCTTTCTTT. Amino acid sequence: CASRMGRREAFF.